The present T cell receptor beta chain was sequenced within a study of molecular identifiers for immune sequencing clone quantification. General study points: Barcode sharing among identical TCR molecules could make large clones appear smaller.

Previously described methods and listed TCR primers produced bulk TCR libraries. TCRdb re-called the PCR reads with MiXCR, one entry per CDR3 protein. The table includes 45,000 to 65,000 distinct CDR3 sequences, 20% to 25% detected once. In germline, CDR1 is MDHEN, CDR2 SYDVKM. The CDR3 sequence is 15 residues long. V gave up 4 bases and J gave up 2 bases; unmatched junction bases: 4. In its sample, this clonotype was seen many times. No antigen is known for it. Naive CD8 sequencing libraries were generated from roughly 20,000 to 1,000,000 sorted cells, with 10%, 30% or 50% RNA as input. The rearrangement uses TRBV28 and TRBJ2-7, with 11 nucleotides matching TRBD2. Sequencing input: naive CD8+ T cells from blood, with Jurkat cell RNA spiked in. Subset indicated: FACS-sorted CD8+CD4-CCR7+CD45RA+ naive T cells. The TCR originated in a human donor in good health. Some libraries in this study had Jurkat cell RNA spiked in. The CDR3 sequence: CASSSGLAGPYEQYF. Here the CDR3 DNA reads TGTGCCAGCAGTTCCGGACTAGCGGGCCCCTACGAGCAGTACTTC.